Shown below are 6 T cell receptor beta chains from a single sample sequenced in a study of human T cells and chemical hapten exposure. Each CDR3 protein is one row after TCRdb ran MiXCR on the RACE reads. The repertoire holds approximately 370,000 distinct CDR3 sequences, with approximately 5% as singletons. Described time point: pre-sensitization, week 0. Treatment noted: therapeutic diphenylcyclopropenone sensitization with weekly scalp DPC. Sequencing was performed on whole blood, taken in connection with sensitization to the hapten diphenylcyclopropenone (DPC). Receptor source: a woman between 18 and 29 years old with alopecia areata. Some clones in this sample may be carry-over from other donors' samples.

This clonotype was seen only a few times. This chain uses TRBV7-9 with TRBJ2-5; a possible D gene is TRBD2 (7 bases). The CDR3 contains 15 residues. Germline CDR1 reads SEHNR; CDR2 reads FQNEAQ (reference sequence). Trimming stripped 6 bases from V and 5 bases from J, with 19 bases between. The CDR3 DNA reads TGTGCCAGCAGTTCCGGCCGGGGGGCACTTGAGACCCAGTACTTC. It specifies CASSSGRGALETQYF.

The rearrangement links TRBV4-1 to TRBJ2-7; 9 bases match TRBD1. This CDR3 is built from 19 residues. Looked up from germline, CDR1 is MGHRA and CDR2 is YSYEKL. The junction had 20 bases not matched to a gene; V was cut back by 3 bases and J by 5 bases. The CDR3: CASSHQPPGQGSTWDEQYF. CDR3 nucleotides: TGCGCCAGCAGCCATCAACCTCCGGGACAGGGTTCCACCTGGGACGAGCAGTACTTC.

This clonotype was detected many times. The V and J genes are TRBV27 and TRBJ2-2, with D perhaps assigned TRBD1 or TRBD2 (6 bases each). The CDR3 sequence is 12 residues long. V was shortened by 8 bases and J by 13 bases, with 17 bases between the two germline ends. Looked up from germline, CDR1 is MNHEY and CDR2 is SMNVEV (reference sequence). CDR3 coding DNA: TGTGCCAGCGCTAGTAGGGGGGCCTTGCTGTTTTTT. This encodes CASASRGALLFF.

This chain connects TRBV7-9 to TRBJ2-1, with D unclear. V was cut by 2 bases and J by 6 bases, with 11 bases left in between. This CDR3 contains 14 residues. CDR1 and CDR2 from the germline V gene are SEHNR and FQNEAQ (reference sequence). The CDR3 nucleotides are TGTGCCAGCAGCTTAAACTGGAAAACCAATGAGCAGTTCTTC. Translating gives CASSLNWKTNEQFF.

The chain has TRBV7-2 and TRBJ2-2, with D perhaps matching TRBD1 or TRBD2 (6 bases each). CDR3 size: 13 residues. CDR1 and CDR2 (germline): SGHTA, FQGNSA. Trimming cost V 3 bases and J 12 bases, with 14 bases left between them. The CDR3, as DNA: TGTGCCAGCAGCTTTCGATCCGGGGGCAAGCTGTTTTTT. This encodes CASSFRSGGKLFF.

This clonotype has only a few counts. V usage is TRBV7-9 and J usage is TRBJ1-1; 8 positions match TRBD1. The V segment lost 5 bases and the J segment 0 bases; nucleotides outside the gene matches: 11. This CDR3 is 17 amino acids long. From germline, CDR1 is SEHNR and CDR2 FQNEAQ (reference sequence). DNA of the CDR3: TGTGCCAGCAGCCGCTATCCCGGGACAGGAGTGAACACTGAAGCTTTCTTT. Protein sequence: CASSRYPGTGVNTEAFF.